This TCR beta chain is from a study of identical twins. A universal primer site was incorporated via template switching, and the cDNA contained unique molecular identifiers. TCRdb reprocessed the 5' RACE reads with MiXCR, giving one entry per CDR3 protein. The sample yields some 600,000 distinct CDR3 sequences, less than 9% seen once. Regarding the study as a whole: Those out-of-frame alpha sequences shared by twins showed an excess of low generation probability. The study found that models underestimated out-of-frame TCR alpha sharing in monozygotic twins.

The sample holds a few counts of this clonotype. The antigen is not known. One end of the junction does not line up with germline, which may come from a read error. The data were also submitted as part of a second study, on yellow fever vaccine responses in identical twins. That work adds: Twins' vaccine T cell responses were reported to seem partly convergent and partly personalized.

Material: PBMCs. The clonotype originates from a woman younger than 35 in good health.

The CDR3 nucleotides read TGCGCCAGCACCTTGGGAGGGTCAGAGACCCAGTACTTC. As protein: CASTLGGSETQYF. This rearrangement joins TRBV5-1 to TRBJ2-5; 7 nucleotides match TRBD2. The germline V gene has CDR1 SGHRS and CDR2 YFSETQ. The CDR3 is 13 amino acids.